These 26 T cell receptor beta chains came from one sample sequenced in a study of CD8 T cells in Susac syndrome. RNA amounts of about 0.45 to 1 ug underwent reverse transcription with random hexamers. TCRdb reprocessed the immunoSEQ multiplex PCR reads with MiXCR, giving one entry per CDR3 protein. The top ten clones hold 0.5% to 0.7% of a sample with tens of thousands of distinct CDR3 sequences, 85% to 95% of them seen once. The material sequenced was CD8+ T cells from PBMCs. The source of these receptors is a human donor with multiple sclerosis.

The chain combines TRBV9 with TRBJ2-1, with a tentative D call TRBD2 (6 bases). CDR3 size: 15 residues. Looked up from germline, CDR1 is SGDLS and CDR2 is YYNGEE. Trimming left V 3 bases short and J 8 bases short, with 18 bases between. The CDR3 sequence: CASSEVEGLWDEQFF. Written as DNA, the CDR3 is TGTGCCAGCAGCGAGGTGGAGGGTTTGTGGGATGAGCAGTTCTTC.

J is TRBJ2-5 and V is TRBV6-1, with a tentative D call TRBD2 (6 bases). Germline CDR1 is MNHNS and CDR2 is SASEGT. This CDR3 spans 15 amino acids. With 0 bases removed from V and 1 base from J, the gap between germline ends came to 9 bases. CDR3 protein: CASSEAAGGQETQYF. CDR3 in DNA: TGTGCCAGCAGTGAAGCCGCCGGGGGCCAAGAGACCCAGTACTTC.

The chain links TRBV29-1 to TRBJ2-5; D not certain. Looked up from germline, CDR1 is SQVTM and CDR2 is ANQGSEA. Trimming pared 3 bases from V and 2 bases from J, leaving 10 bases between. CDR3 length: 13 amino acids. The DNA for the CDR3 is TGCAGCGTTGAGGCCAGCGAGCAAGAGACCCAGTACTTC. It encodes CSVEASEQETQYF.

This chain connects TRBV6-6 to TRBJ1-2, with 9 bases matching TRBD1. Germline V gives CDR1 MNHNY, CDR2 SVGAGI (reference sequence). The CDR3 sequence is 16 residues long. The J segment lost 11 bases and the V segment lost 4 bases, leaving 17 bases of the junction unmatched. CDR3 region: CASSSDYQSRQGGYTF. Written as DNA, the CDR3 is TGTGCCAGCAGTTCCGACTACCAGAGCAGACAGGGGGGTTACACCTTC.

This sequence joins TRBV12-3 or TRBV12-4 and TRBJ2-7; D remains unclear. This CDR3 comprises 13 residues. V lost 10 bases, J lost 1 base, and 14 bases lay in between. The CDR3 loop reads CATWTEESYEQYF. The CDR3 DNA sequence: TGTGCCACCTGGACGGAAGAATCCTACGAGCAGTACTTC.

The rearrangement links TRBV27 to TRBJ2-7; D gene ambiguous. The germline gives CDR1 MNHEY, CDR2 SMNVEV (reference sequence). The CDR3 covers 13 residues. Trimming took 4 bases from V and 4 from J, leaving 11 bases between them. CDR3 DNA sequence: TGTGCCAGCAGTTCCCTCGTCAGTTACGAGCAGTACTTC. Encoded protein: CASSSLVSYEQYF.

The genes are TRBV2 and TRBJ2-1; tentative D call: TRBD2 (6 bases). The CDR3 runs 11 residues. V lost 4 bases to trimming and J lost 8 bases, with 6 bases between them. CDR1 and CDR2 (germline): SNHLY, FYNNEI. The CDR3 loop reads CASSGEDEQFF. In nucleotides, the CDR3 is TGTGCCAGCAGTGGGGAGGATGAGCAGTTCTTC.

The genes are TRBV15 and TRBJ2-7, with 12 bases lining up with TRBD1. CDR3 length: 13 residues. The germline gives CDR1 LNHNV, CDR2 YYDKDF (reference sequence). Trimming at V came to 8 bases and at J to 7 bases, leaving 6 bases not matched to a gene. The CDR3 DNA is TGTGCCACCCGGGGACAGGGGGCGTTGGAGCAGTACTTC. As protein: CATRGQGALEQYF.

The chain employs TRBV4-1 and TRBJ2-2; the D is unclear. The CDR3 spans 15 residues. Germline values: CDR1 MGHRA, CDR2 YSYEKL. Deletions cut 0 bases from V and 1 base from J, with 6 bases between. CDR3 in DNA: TGCGCCAGCAGCCAAGATTCGGGGAACACCGGGGAGCTGTTTTTT. Its protein is CASSQDSGNTGELFF.

This chain joins TRBV27 and TRBJ2-7; D unclear. The germline CDR1 and CDR2 sequences are MNHEY and SMNVEV (reference sequence). With 0 bases removed from V and 2 bases from J, the gap between germline ends came to 11 bases. CDR3 length: 15 residues. The DNA of the CDR3 is TGTGCCAGCAGTTTATCTGCTCACAACACCTACGAGCAGTACTTC. Encoded protein: CASSLSAHNTYEQYF.

V gene TRBV6-2 or TRBV6-3 combines with J gene TRBJ2-7; 7 bases map to TRBD1. The V gene's germline CDR1 is MNHEY and CDR2 SVGEGT. J gave up 2 bases and V 6 bases, and 7 bases lay outside the gene matches. This CDR3 has 14 amino acids. The CDR3 loop is CASSFPGTAYEQYF. In DNA, the CDR3 is TGTGCCAGCAGCTTCCCCGGGACAGCCTACGAGCAGTACTTC.

DNA of the CDR3: TGTGCCAGCAGCTTATTGACACAGACAGATACGCAGTATTTT. This sequence encodes CASSLLTQTDTQYF. The V call is TRBV7-8, the J call TRBJ2-3; D is unresolved. V was cut by 2 bases and J by 3 bases, with 9 bases left in between. CDR1 and CDR2 from the germline V gene are SGHVS and FQNEAQ. The CDR3 consists of 14 residues.

This clonotype has just one count. The J gene is TRBJ2-1, the V gene TRBV9, with TRBD2 matching 13 bases. The germline V gene encodes CDR1 SGDLS and CDR2 YYNGEE. The junction had 6 bases not matched to a gene; V was cut back by 0 bases and J by 9 bases. The CDR3 totals 16 residues. This CDR3 is CASSVGGLAGDIEQFF. As DNA, the CDR3 is TGTGCCAGCAGCGTAGGAGGACTAGCGGGAGATATTGAGCAGTTCTTC.

The genes are TRBV4-1 and TRBJ2-1; TRBD2 is a possible D gene (6 bases). The CDR3 contains 14 residues. Germline V lookup: CDR1 MGHRA, CDR2 YSYEKL. V gave up 9 bases and J gave up 5 bases, with 17 bases separating them. Here the CDR3 DNA reads TGCGCCAGGAGCTGGCGGGGAAGAAACAATGAGCAGTTCTTC. Its translation is CARSWRGRNNEQFF.

This clonotype was seen a single time. The chain links TRBV29-1 to TRBJ2-7; D remains unclear. The CDR3 is made up of 13 amino acids. V dropped 5 bases and J dropped 4 bases, with 15 bases sitting between them. CDR1 is SQVTM, CDR2 ANQGSEA, per germline. The CDR3 bases are TGCAGCGTTTCTGTGGCCTACCGTTACGAGCAGTACTTC. As protein: CSVSVAYRYEQYF.

The chain combines TRBV7-9 with TRBJ2-1; 10 nucleotides match TRBD1. Germline CDR1 and CDR2: SEHNR and FQNEAQ (reference sequence). This CDR3 comprises 12 residues. In nucleotides, the CDR3 is TGTGTGGGGGACAGGGGAATAGGAGAGCAGTTCTTC. It specifies CVGDRGIGEQFF.

The gene calls are TRBV20-1 and TRBJ1-2; TRBD1 might be the D (5 bases). The ends were cut back, 6 bases at V and 8 bases at J, with 10 bases in the middle. Per the germline V gene, CDR1 is DFQATT and CDR2 is SNEGSKA (reference sequence). This CDR3 spans 10 amino acids. The CDR3 loop is CSARGYGYTF. The DNA of the CDR3 is TGCAGTGCAAGGGGTTACGGCTACACCTTC.

The chain recombines TRBV12-3 or TRBV12-4 with TRBJ2-7; TRBD2 agrees at 7 bases. Trimming took 4 bases from V and 4 from J; bases not matched to a gene: 10. The length of the CDR3 is 15 residues. DNA of the CDR3: TGTGCCAGCAGTTATATCCGGGACGGGAGGTACGAGCAGTACTTC. This codes for CASSYIRDGRYEQYF.

The chain links TRBV4-3 to TRBJ2-7; D not resolved. The CDR3 extends over 15 amino acids. CDR1 LGHNA and CDR2 YSLEER come from the germline V gene. The germline V and J ends were trimmed by 0 bases and 0 bases, with 9 bases remaining between them. The CDR3 DNA reads as TGCGCCAGCAGCCAAGAACAGCCCAGCTCCTACGAGCAGTACTTC. This sequence encodes CASSQEQPSSYEQYF.

The gene calls are TRBV19 and TRBJ2-1; D may match TRBD1 or TRBD2 (6 bases each). CDR1 and CDR2 from the germline V gene are LNHDA and SQIVND (reference sequence). The CDR3 is 13 residues long. The germline V and J ends were trimmed by 7 bases and 4 bases, with 11 bases remaining between them. In nucleotides, the CDR3 is TGTGCCAGTAATAGGGGGGTGTACAATGAGCAGTTCTTC. This translates into CASNRGVYNEQFF.

The chain has TRBV11-2 and TRBJ2-7; 9 nucleotides line up with TRBD1. Germline CDR1 reads SGHAT; CDR2 reads FQNNGV. V was clipped by 5 bases and J by 6 bases; unmatched bases: 8. The CDR3 is 14 residues long. CDR3 DNA sequence: TGTGCCAGCAGCCTTCCGGGACAGGGTGGCGAGCAGTACTTC. It is translated as CASSLPGQGGEQYF.

The chain couples TRBV9 to TRBJ2-3; maybe TRBD2 (5 bases). Germline V gene sequence: CDR1 SGDLS, CDR2 YYNGEE. CDR3 length: 15 amino acids. Trimming pared 4 bases from V and 3 bases from J, leaving 15 bases between. The CDR3 spells CASSPDSDRTDTQYF. The CDR3 nucleotides are TGTGCCAGCAGCCCGGACTCAGATAGGACAGATACGCAGTATTTT.

The V call is TRBV28, the J call TRBJ2-7; D call uncertain. From germline, CDR1 is MDHEN and CDR2 SYDVKM. The CDR3 has 14 residues. Trimming took off 6 bases at V and 0 bases at J, with 12 bases between the two ends. DNA of the CDR3: TGTGCCAGCAGCCCGTTTCAGACCTCCTACGAGCAGTACTTC. It is translated as CASSPFQTSYEQYF. The full variable domain, its missing parts supplied by reference TRBV28 and TRBJ2-7, is DVKVTQSSRYLVKRTGEKVFLECVQDMDHENMFWYRQDPGLGLRLIYFSYDVKMKEKGDIPEGYSVSREKKERFSLILESASTNQTSMYLCASSPFQTSYEQYFGPGTRLTVT.

The chain joins TRBV23-1 to TRBJ2-7; D gene ambiguous. TRBV23-1 is known as an ORF, though its function is uncertain. This CDR3 spans 13 amino acids. V was pared by 2 bases and J by 1 base, with 6 bases between. The CDR3 DNA follows: TGCGCCAGCAGTCAACCCACATCCTACGAGCAGTACTTC. Protein: CASSQPTSYEQYF.

The gene calls are TRBV2 and TRBJ1-2; 7 bases agree with TRBD1. CDR1 and CDR2 from the germline V gene are SNHLY and FYNNEI. The CDR3 sequence is 16 residues long. V was pared by 2 bases and J by 5 bases, with 11 bases of the junction left unmatched. This CDR3 is CASSELGTEGGYGYTF. CDR3 coding DNA: TGTGCCAGCAGTGAATTGGGGACAGAGGGAGGGTATGGCTACACCTTC. Full variable domain (missing parts from reference TRBV2 and TRBJ1-2): EPEVTQTPSHQVTQMGQEVILRCVPISNHLYFYWYRQILGQKVEFLVSFYNNEISEKSEIFDDQFSVERPDGSNFTLKIRSTKLEDSAMYFCASSELGTEGGYGYTFGSGTRLTVV.

The genes are TRBV5-1 and TRBJ2-3; TRBD2 aligns across 7 bases. The length of the CDR3 is 16 residues. V gave up 4 bases and J gave up 4 bases; unmatched junction bases: 12. CDR1 is SGHRS and CDR2 is YFSETQ in the germline V gene. CDR3: CASSDATSEVPDTQYF. CDR3 in DNA: TGCGCCAGCAGCGATGCAACTAGCGAAGTACCAGATACGCAGTATTTT. Supplemented by reference TRBV5-1 and TRBJ2-3, the full variable domain reads KAGVTQTPRYLIKTRGQQVTLSCSPISGHRSVSWYQQTPGQGLQFLFEYFSETQRNKGNFPGRFSGRQFSNSRSEMNVSTLELGDSALYLCASSDATSEVPDTQYFGPGTRLTVL.